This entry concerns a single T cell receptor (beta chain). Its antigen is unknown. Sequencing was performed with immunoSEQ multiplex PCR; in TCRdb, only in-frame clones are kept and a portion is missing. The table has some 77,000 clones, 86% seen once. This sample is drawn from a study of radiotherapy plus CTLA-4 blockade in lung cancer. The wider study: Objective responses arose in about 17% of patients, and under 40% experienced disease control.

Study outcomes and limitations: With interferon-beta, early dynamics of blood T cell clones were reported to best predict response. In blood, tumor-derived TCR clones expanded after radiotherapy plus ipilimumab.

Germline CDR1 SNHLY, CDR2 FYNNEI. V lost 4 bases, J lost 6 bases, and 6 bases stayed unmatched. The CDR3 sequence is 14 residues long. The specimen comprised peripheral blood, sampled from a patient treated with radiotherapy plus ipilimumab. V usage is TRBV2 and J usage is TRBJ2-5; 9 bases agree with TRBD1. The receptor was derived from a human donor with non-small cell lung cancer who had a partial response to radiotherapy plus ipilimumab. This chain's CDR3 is CASSAGQGGKTQYF. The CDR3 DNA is TGTGCCAGCAGTGCGGGACAGGGCGGAAAGACCCAGTACTTC.